This T cell receptor beta chain was documented in a study of cytomegalovirus exposure and HLA in healthy donors. Primers included in the PCR were 60 Vbeta and 13 Jbeta primers. Method: immunoSEQ multiplex PCR; TCRdb's copy keeps in-frame clones and lacks some. The sample contains around 200,000 clones, 60% to 85% of which appear only once. This clone occurred a few times. Antigen unknown. Points from the study as a whole: The authors assumed roughly uniform sequencing depth across donors for presence/absence analyses.

Germline assignment: CDR1 MNHEY and CDR2 SVGAGI. The V end lost 4 bases, the J end lost 7 bases, and 22 bases lay between the germline ends. The CDR3 spans 16 residues. Sequencing was performed on PBMCs. The rearrangement uses TRBV6-5 and TRBJ1-2, with D tentatively TRBD1 (6 bases). The TCR originated in a male donor in good health and CMV-seronegative. In DNA form, the CDR3 reads TGTGCCAGCAGTTCTCAGTCCGACAGGACCATTTTTGGCTACACCTTC. Translated: CASSSQSDRTIFGYTF.